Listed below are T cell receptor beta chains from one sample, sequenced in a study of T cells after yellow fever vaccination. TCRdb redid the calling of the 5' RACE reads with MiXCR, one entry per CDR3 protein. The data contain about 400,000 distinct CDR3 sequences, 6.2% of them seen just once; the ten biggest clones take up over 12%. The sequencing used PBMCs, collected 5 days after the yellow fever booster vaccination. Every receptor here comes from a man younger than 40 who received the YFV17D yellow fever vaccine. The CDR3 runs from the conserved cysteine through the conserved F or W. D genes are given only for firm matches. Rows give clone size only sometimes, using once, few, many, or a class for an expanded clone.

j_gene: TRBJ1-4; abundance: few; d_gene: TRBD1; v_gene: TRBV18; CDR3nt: TGTGCCAGCTCGCGGGACAGGAGAAATGAAAAACTGTTTTTT; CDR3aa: CASSRDRRNEKLFF
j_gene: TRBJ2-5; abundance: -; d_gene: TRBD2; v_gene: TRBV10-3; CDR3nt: TGTGCCATCAGTTCCGGACTAGCTGGGCTACAAGAGACCCAGTACTTC; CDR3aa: CAISSGLAGLQETQYF
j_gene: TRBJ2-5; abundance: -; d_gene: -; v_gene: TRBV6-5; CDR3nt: TGTGCCAGCAGTTACTTCCAGGGGACACACGAGACCCAGTACTTC; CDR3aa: CASSYFQGTHETQYF
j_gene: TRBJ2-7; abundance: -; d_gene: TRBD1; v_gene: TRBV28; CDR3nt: TGTGCCAGCAGTTCTGCCGGGACAGCCTCCTACGAGCAGTACTTC; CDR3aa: CASSSAGTASYEQYF
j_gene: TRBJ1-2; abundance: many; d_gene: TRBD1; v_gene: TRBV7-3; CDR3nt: TGTGCCAGCAGCTTAACCGGGCTGGGACAGGCCGGCTACACCTTC; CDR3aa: CASSLTGLGQAGYTF
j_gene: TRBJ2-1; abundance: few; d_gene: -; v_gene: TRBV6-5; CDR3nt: TGTGCCAGCAGTTATCGGGCGGGACAACCCTGGGATGAGCAGTTCTTC; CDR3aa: CASSYRAGQPWDEQFF
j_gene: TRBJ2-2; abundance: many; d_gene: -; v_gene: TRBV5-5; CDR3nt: TGTGCCAGCAGTCCAGACCCCACCGGGGAGCTGTTTTTT; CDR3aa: CASSPDPTGELFF
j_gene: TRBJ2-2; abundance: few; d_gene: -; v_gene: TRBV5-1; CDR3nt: TGCGCCAGCAGCTTGGCCAGCCAAAGCACCGGGGAGCTGTTTTTT; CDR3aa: CASSLASQSTGELFF
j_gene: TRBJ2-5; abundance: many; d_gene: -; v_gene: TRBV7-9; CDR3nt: TGTGCCAGCAGCTTAGCTCAGGGGAGGGGAGAGACCCAGTACTTC; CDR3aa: CASSLAQGRGETQYF
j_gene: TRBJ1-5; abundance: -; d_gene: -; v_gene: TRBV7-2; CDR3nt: TGTGCCAGCAGCCTCAGGGGTGGGGGCGGCCAGCCCCAGCATTTT; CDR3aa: CASSLRGGGGQPQHF
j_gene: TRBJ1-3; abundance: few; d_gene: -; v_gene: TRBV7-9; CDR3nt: TGTGCCAGCAGCCGCTCGGGATTGGGGACTGGCTCTGGAAACACCATATATTTT; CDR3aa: CASSRSGLGTGSGNTIYF
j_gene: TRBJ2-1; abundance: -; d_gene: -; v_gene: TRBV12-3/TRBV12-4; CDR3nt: TGTGCCAGCATGCCCCGGGCGGGTTCCTACAATGAGCAGTTCTTC; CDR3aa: CASMPRAGSYNEQFF
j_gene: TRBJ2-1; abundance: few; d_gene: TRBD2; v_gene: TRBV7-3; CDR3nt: TGTGCCAGCAGCTCATCAGGACTAGCGAACTCCTACAATGAGCAGTTCTTC; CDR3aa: CASSSSGLANSYNEQFF
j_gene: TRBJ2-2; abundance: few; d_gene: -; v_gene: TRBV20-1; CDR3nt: TGCAGTGCTAGAGGACAGACCGGGGAGCTGTTTTTT; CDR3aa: CSARGQTGELFF
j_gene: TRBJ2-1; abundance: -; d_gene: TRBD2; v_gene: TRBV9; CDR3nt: TGTGCCAGCAGCGAGACAGGCCTTAGCGGGATTATATACAATGAGCAGTTCTTC; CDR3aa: CASSETGLSGIIYNEQFF
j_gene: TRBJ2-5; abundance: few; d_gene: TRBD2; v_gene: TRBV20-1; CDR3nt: TGCAGTGCTAGGAACCCAGCGGGAGACCTCATAGAGACCCAGTACTTC; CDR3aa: CSARNPAGDLIETQYF
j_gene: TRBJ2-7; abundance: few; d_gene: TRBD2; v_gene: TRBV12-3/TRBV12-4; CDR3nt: TGTGCCAGCAGTCCGCGACTAGCGGGAAGAGTCTACGAGCAGTACTTC; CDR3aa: CASSPRLAGRVYEQYF
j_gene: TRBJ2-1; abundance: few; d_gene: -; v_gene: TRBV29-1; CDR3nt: TGCAGCGTTGAAGACCCCCTGGGGGCGGGCTTTAATGAGCAGTTCTTC; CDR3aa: CSVEDPLGAGFNEQFF
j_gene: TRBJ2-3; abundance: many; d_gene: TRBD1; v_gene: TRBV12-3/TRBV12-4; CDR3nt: TGTGCCAGCAGTCCATTCGGGACAGGGACCTCAGATACGCAGTATTTT; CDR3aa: CASSPFGTGTSDTQYF
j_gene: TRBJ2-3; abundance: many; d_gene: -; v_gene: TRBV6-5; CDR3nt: TGTGCCAGCAGTTACCCTCGCCCCCCACAACGGCTAGCCACAGATACGCAGTATTTT; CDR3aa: CASSYPRPPQRLATDTQYF
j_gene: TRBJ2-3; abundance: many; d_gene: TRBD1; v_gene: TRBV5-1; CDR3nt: TGCGCCAGCAGCTGGGGACAGGGAAGAGATACGCAGTATTTT; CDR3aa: CASSWGQGRDTQYF
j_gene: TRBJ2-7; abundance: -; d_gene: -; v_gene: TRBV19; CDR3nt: TGTGCCAGTAGAAACACTGGGACTTACGAGCAGTACTTC; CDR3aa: CASRNTGTYEQYF
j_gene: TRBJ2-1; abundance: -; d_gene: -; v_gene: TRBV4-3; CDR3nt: TGCGCCAGCAGCCAGGGGTCTGTTGACAATGAGCAGTTCTTC; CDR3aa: CASSQGSVDNEQFF
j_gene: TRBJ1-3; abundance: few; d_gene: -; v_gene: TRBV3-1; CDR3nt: TGTGCCAGCAGCCAAGTCCTCAGGGGATCTGGAAACACCATATATTTT; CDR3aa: CASSQVLRGSGNTIYF
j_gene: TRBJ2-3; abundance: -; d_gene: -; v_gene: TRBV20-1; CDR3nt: TGCAGTGCTCACCGTTCCCAAGATACGCAGTATTTT; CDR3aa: CSAHRSQDTQYF
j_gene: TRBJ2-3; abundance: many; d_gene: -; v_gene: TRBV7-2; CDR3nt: TGTGCCAGCAGCCACATAAGGTGGGACCGCACAGATACGCAGTATTTT; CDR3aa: CASSHIRWDRTDTQYF
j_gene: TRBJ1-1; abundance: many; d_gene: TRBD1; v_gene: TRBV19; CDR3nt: TGTGCCAGTAGTATCGGACAGGCTGAAGCTTTCTTT; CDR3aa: CASSIGQAEAFF
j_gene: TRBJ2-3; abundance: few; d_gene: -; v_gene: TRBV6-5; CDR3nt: TGTGCCAGCAGTCCCGGACAAATACAGTATTTT; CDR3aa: CASSPGQIQYF
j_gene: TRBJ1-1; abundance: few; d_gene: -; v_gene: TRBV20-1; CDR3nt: TGCAGTGCCACGAGGGGCAGCAGAAACACTGAAGCTTTCTTT; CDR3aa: CSATRGSRNTEAFF
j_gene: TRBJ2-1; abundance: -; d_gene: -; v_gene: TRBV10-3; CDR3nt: TGTGCCATCAGTTCATTGGGGGCACGGGGGCACAATGAGCAGTTCTTC; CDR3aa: CAISSLGARGHNEQFF
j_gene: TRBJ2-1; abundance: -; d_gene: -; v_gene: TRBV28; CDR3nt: TGTGCCAGCAACGAAGAGGGCCGAAATGAGCAGTTCTTC; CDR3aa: CASNEEGRNEQFF
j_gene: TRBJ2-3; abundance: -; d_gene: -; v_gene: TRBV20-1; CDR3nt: TGCAGTGTCGAGAGGGCGGATACGCAGTATTTT; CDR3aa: CSVERADTQYF
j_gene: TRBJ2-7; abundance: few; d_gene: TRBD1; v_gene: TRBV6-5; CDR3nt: TGTGCCAGCAGTTTTAACAGGGGGCTCGACTACGAGCAGTACTTC; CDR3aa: CASSFNRGLDYEQYF
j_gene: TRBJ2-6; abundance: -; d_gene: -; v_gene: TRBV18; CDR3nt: TGTGCCAGCTCACCAGGGTATGGGGCCAACGTCCTGACTTTC; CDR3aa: CASSPGYGANVLTF
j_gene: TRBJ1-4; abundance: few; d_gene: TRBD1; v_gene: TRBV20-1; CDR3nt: TGCAGTGCTGGTCCGGGACAGGTGAATGAAAAACTGTTTTTT; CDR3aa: CSAGPGQVNEKLFF
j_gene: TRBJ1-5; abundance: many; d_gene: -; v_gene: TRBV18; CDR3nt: TGTGCCAGCTCCCGGACCGGAGTGCGGGTCCTGGAACAGCCCCAGCATTTT; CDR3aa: CASSRTGVRVLEQPQHF
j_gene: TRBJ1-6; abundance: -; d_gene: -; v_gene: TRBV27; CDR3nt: TGTGCCAGCAGTCCCTGGGCCAGCTCCTATAATTCACCCCTCCACTTT; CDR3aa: CASSPWASSYNSPLHF